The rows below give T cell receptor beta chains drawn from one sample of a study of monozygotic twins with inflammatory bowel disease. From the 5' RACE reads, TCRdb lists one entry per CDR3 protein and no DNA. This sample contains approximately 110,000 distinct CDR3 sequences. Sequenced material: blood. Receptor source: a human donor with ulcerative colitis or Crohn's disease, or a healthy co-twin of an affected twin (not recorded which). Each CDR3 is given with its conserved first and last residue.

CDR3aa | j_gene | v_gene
CASSQEREGPYEQYF | TRBJ2-7 | TRBV4-2
CASSVFQETQYF | TRBJ2-5 | TRBV28
CSAKGQGNTEAFF | TRBJ1-1 | TRBV29-1
CSASLGSDNQPQHF | TRBJ1-5 | TRBV20-1
CASSLGGGNSPLHF | TRBJ1-6 | TRBV7-9
CASTLGGEGYQPQHF | TRBJ1-5 | TRBV28
CSARGAKNIQYF | TRBJ2-4 | TRBV20-1
CASYDTGGNTEAFF | TRBJ1-1 | TRBV10-3
CASSVDGHTEAFF | TRBJ1-1 | TRBV9
CASSFDNYGYTF | TRBJ1-2 | TRBV7-9
CASSDPGQGHYGYTF | TRBJ1-2 | TRBV2
CASSQDVWQGNTEAFF | TRBJ1-1 | TRBV3-1
CASSTLAGDGANVLTF | TRBJ2-6 | TRBV19
CASSLGGSGGNTGELFF | TRBJ2-2 | TRBV7-2
CASSQEPGFYGYTF | TRBJ1-2 | TRBV4-1
CASSLVRAEETQYF | TRBJ2-5 | TRBV5-1
CASTMTNPNNSPLHF | TRBJ1-6 | TRBV6-1
CASSSRDSYNEQFF | TRBJ2-1 | TRBV11-3
CASSPSTETDGYTF | TRBJ1-2 | TRBV18
CASSPARSLHEQYF | TRBJ2-7 | TRBV7-2
CAISELSGHDNEQFF | TRBJ2-1 | TRBV10-3
CASSQDQGGTEAFF | TRBJ1-1 | TRBV3-1
CASSPRQGAPTGELFF | TRBJ2-2 | TRBV7-9
CASTPTSGTGGDTQYF | TRBJ2-3 | TRBV12-3/TRBV12-4
CASSTTGDDHNEQFF | TRBJ2-1 | TRBV9
CASSTVGKGAGSTEAFF | TRBJ1-1 | TRBV4-1
CASSILENYGYTF | TRBJ1-2 | TRBV12-3/TRBV12-4
CASTRSGRASNEQFF | TRBJ2-1 | TRBV6-2/TRBV6-3
CASTLPGTSGLNTGELFF | TRBJ2-2 | TRBV5-1
CASSPSRRSYEQYF | TRBJ2-7 | TRBV12-3/TRBV12-4